The 32 T cell receptor beta chains below were found in one sample sequenced in a study of blood T cells in healthy people across ages. Together with a sample-barcoded 5' primer, a J-beta primer mix was included in a second PCR lasting 7 to 11 cycles. TCRdb re-analysed the 5' RACE reads in MiXCR, keeping a single row per CDR3 protein. Of 500,000 to 700,000 distinct CDR3 sequences listed, 25% to 30% are singletons. The sequenced sample was blood. The receptors shown here come from a woman older than 75 in good health.

This clonotype appeared a few times. The CDR3 protein is CASSQDTQNTGELFF. CDR3 DNA: TGCGCCAGCAGCCAAGATACCCAGAACACCGGGGAGCTGTTTTTT. V is TRBV4-3 and J is TRBJ2-2; no firm D call. Germline V CDR1 and CDR2: LGHNA, YSLEER. Between the trimmed V and J ends, which lost 0 bases and 1 base, there was a span of 6 bases. CDR3 length: 15 amino acids.

This clonotype was seen repeatedly, ten times or more. The CDR3 DNA is TGCGCCAGCAGCCGACTAGCGGGGCCCACAGATACGCAGTATTTT. Protein product: CASSRLAGPTDTQYF. The chain recombines TRBV5-1 with TRBJ2-3, with TRBD2 matching over 11 bases. Looked up from germline, CDR1 is SGHRS and CDR2 is YFSETQ. J lost 2 bases, V lost 4 bases, and 3 bases had no gene match. The CDR3 is 15 amino acids. The full variable domain, with the rest looked up from reference TRBV5-1 and TRBJ2-3, is KAGVTQTPRYLIKTRGQQVTLSCSPISGHRSVSWYQQTPGQGLQFLFEYFSETQRNKGNFPGRFSGRQFSNSRSEMNVSTLELGDSALYLCASSRLAGPTDTQYFGPGTRLTVL.

This clonotype was detected ten times or more. The rearrangement joins TRBV6-1 to TRBJ2-7, with a weak D call TRBD1 (5 bases). The V end lost 6 bases, the J end lost 0 bases, and 9 bases lay between the germline ends. The V gene's germline CDR1 is MNHNS and CDR2 SASEGT. The CDR3 loop spans 13 amino acids. CDR3 amino acids: CASSGRGSYEQYF. The CDR3 DNA sequence: TGTGCCAGCAGCGGAAGGGGCTCCTACGAGCAGTACTTC.

As regards this clonotype: Just one base apart from a much larger clone, this may be a read error. The chain couples TRBV5-1 to TRBJ2-5; a possible D gene is TRBD1 (7 bases). V was clipped by 7 bases and J by 11 bases, with 24 bases between them. The CDR3 totals 14 residues. Germline V lookup: CDR1 SGHRS, CDR2 YFSETQ. DNA of the CDR3: TGCGCCAGCCTTGGCGGAGGGGGCTTAGGGGAGCAGTACTTC. Its protein product is CASLGGGGLGEQYF.

This clonotype has at least ten counts. This chain links TRBV6-1 with TRBJ2-7; TRBD2 matches 8 bases. CDR3 size: 15 residues. Germline V gene data show CDR1 as MNHNS and CDR2 as SASEGT. V lost 6 bases and J lost 0; bases outside the gene matches: 7. The CDR3 protein is CASRLRGGNSYEQYF. Here the CDR3 DNA reads TGTGCCAGCAGGCTACGGGGGGGTAACTCCTACGAGCAGTACTTC.

The genes are TRBV25-1 and TRBJ2-2; unclear D gene. Germline V gene data show CDR1 as MGHDK and CDR2 as SYGVNS. The CDR3 has 14 amino acids. V was clipped by 2 bases and J by 1 base, with 5 bases between them. The CDR3 protein is CASSEQMNTGELFF. CDR3 DNA: TGTGCCAGCAGTGAACAGATGAACACCGGGGAGCTGTTTTTT.

This clonotype was seen ten or more times. The V gene is TRBV5-1, the J gene TRBJ1-6; 7 nucleotides agree with TRBD1. Germline-derived CDR1 and CDR2 are SGHRS and YFSETQ. The J segment lost 7 bases and the V segment lost 0 bases, leaving 4 bases of the junction unmatched. This CDR3 comprises 15 residues. The DNA of the CDR3 is TGCGCCAGCAGCTTGGGGACAGGTTTAAATTCACCCCTCCACTTT. Protein: CASSLGTGLNSPLHF.

This clonotype was counted ten times or more. This rearrangement joins TRBV5-1 to TRBJ2-4, with TRBD1 matching 7 bases. Germline V CDR1 and CDR2: SGHRS, YFSETQ. The CDR3 runs to 15 residues. V shed 4 bases and J 9 bases; nucleotides not matched to a gene: 13. The CDR3 coding sequence is TGCGCCAGCAGCGCCCAGACAGGGAACGTTGTCATTCAGTACTTC. Amino acids: CASSAQTGNVVIQYF.

With regard to this clonotype: At one of its ends the junction is not consistent with the germline gene, which may arise from a read error. The chain couples TRBV12-3 or TRBV12-4 to TRBJ2-3, with 15 bases matching TRBD2. The CDR3 contains 17 residues. For the CDR3, the DNA is TGTGCCAGCAGTCCCGGACTAGCGGGGGGGAACGCAGATGCGCAGTATTTT. Protein sequence: CASSPGLAGGNADAQYF.

Comments on this clonotype: One junction end does not reproduce the germline sequence, and a read error may be involved. J is TRBJ2-7 and V is TRBV24-1, with TRBD1 matching 8 bases. The CDR3 has 15 amino acids. CDR1 and CDR2 from the germline V gene are KGHDR and SFDVKD. The CDR3: CATSDPGTGAYGQYF. The CDR3 DNA sequence: TGTGCCACCAGTGACCCTGGGACAGGAGCCTACGGGCAGTACTTC.

This clonotype was seen a handful of times. This chain uses TRBV6-4 with TRBJ2-1; the match to TRBD1 covers 8 bases. Trimming took 6 bases from V and 2 from J; bases not matched to a gene: 9. The germline V gene encodes CDR1 MRHNA and CDR2 SNTAGT. The CDR3 extends over 16 amino acids. The CDR3 nucleotides read TGTGCCAGCAGCCCAGCAGGGGGCTTGACCTACAATGAGCAGTTCTTC. Protein product: CASSPAGGLTYNEQFF.

This clonotype showed up just a few times. The chain couples TRBV18 to TRBJ2-5; 7 nucleotides line up with TRBD1. The CDR3 is made up of 16 amino acids. Per the germline V gene, CDR1 is KGHSH and CDR2 is LQKENI. J was trimmed by 1 base and V by 3 bases; bases with no gene match: 8. The CDR3 DNA reads as TGTGCCAGCTCACCCGAGGGACAGAATATCCAAGAGACCCAGTACTTC. Protein sequence: CASSPEGQNIQETQYF.

Remarks on this clonotype: One end of the junction does not line up with germline, which may come from a read error. The CDR3 nucleotides are TGTGCCAGCAGCCAACAGGGAGGAAACACCAGATATTTT. It codes for CASSQQGGNTRYF. The chain couples TRBV9 to TRBJ1-3; TRBD1 might be the D (6 bases). There are 13 residues in the CDR3. Germline-derived CDR1 and CDR2 are SGDLS and YYNGEE.

In this sample, this clonotype turned up a few times. In nucleotides, the CDR3 is TGTGCCAGCAGTTTATATAAGGGTCTTGATGAAAAACTGTTTTTT. Translated: CASSLYKGLDEKLFF. The chain is built from TRBV27 and TRBJ1-4, with D unresolved. CDR3 length: 15 residues. V lost 1 base, J lost 6 bases, and 12 bases lay in between. Germline CDR1 and CDR2: MNHEY and SMNVEV (reference sequence).

Only a few counts were recorded for this clonotype. V gene TRBV19 combines with J gene TRBJ2-1; D call uncertain. The germline CDR1 and CDR2 sequences are LNHDA and SQIVND (reference sequence). V lost 5 bases to trimming and J lost 2 bases, with 13 bases between them. The CDR3 consists of 15 residues. CDR3 sequence reads: CASSASVLPYNEQFF. CDR3 in DNA: TGTGCCAGTAGTGCGTCAGTCCTCCCCTACAATGAGCAGTTCTTC. The whole variable domain, filled in from reference TRBV19 and TRBJ2-1, reads DGGITQSPKYLFRKEGQNVTLSCEQNLNHDAMYWYRQDPGQGLRLIYYSQIVNDFQKGDIAEGYSVSREKKESFPLTVTSAQKNPTAFYLCASSASVLPYNEQFFGPGTRLTVL.

The chain uses TRBV20-1 and TRBJ1-6, with a weak D call TRBD1 (5 bases). The germline gives CDR1 DFQATT, CDR2 SNEGSKA (reference sequence). The CDR3 runs to 14 residues. The V and J ends lost 3 bases and 8 bases respectively, with 14 bases between them. Here the CDR3 DNA reads TGCAGTGCTAGCTGGTGGGGCAATCATTCACCCCTCCACTTT. It specifies CSASWWGNHSPLHF.

This clonotype has at least ten counts. The chain employs TRBV13 and TRBJ2-7; D is unclear. There are 12 residues in the CDR3. V was cut by 8 bases and J by 2 bases, with 10 bases left in between. Germline V gene lookup returns CDR1 PRHDT and CDR2 FYEKMQ (reference sequence). The CDR3 DNA reads TGTGCCAGCTCAGGTGCGCCCTACGAGCAGTACTTC. Its protein is CASSGAPYEQYF.

This clonotype was detected only a few times. The J gene is TRBJ2-1, the V gene TRBV6-5, with 13 nucleotides matching TRBD2. The junction had 4 bases not matched to a gene; V was cut back by 2 bases and J by 6 bases. The CDR3 length is 16 residues. CDR1 MNHEY and CDR2 SVGAGI come from the germline V gene. The CDR3 protein is CASSYELAGGPNEQFF. CDR3 nucleotide sequence: TGTGCCAGCAGTTACGAACTAGCGGGGGGGCCCAATGAGCAGTTCTTC.

This clonotype was recorded a few times. This sequence may be a read error, since a much larger clone differs from it by one base. V usage is TRBV6-2 or TRBV6-3 and J usage is TRBJ2-1; TRBD1 matches at 9 bases. The assigned J gene may be wrong: the sequence end matches TRBJ2-7 better. The CDR3 spans 15 residues. Looked up from germline, CDR1 is MNHEY and CDR2 is SVGEGT. The DNA of the CDR3 is TGTGCCAGCAGCCGACAGGGGGGTTCCTACAATGAGCAGTACTTC. Translating it yields CASSRQGGSYNEQYF.

The chain carries TRBV28 and TRBJ2-7, with D possibly TRBD1 on 6 matching bases. The CDR3 has 14 amino acids. The germline V gene encodes CDR1 MDHEN and CDR2 SYDVKM. Trimming removed 5 bases from V and 5 bases from J, with 16 bases in between. CDR3 region: CASSDQGTPNEQYF. In DNA form, the CDR3 reads TGTGCCAGCAGTGATCAGGGGACACCTAACGAGCAGTACTTC.

The V and J genes are TRBV6-5 and TRBJ1-5; D uncertain. V shed 7 bases and J shed 4 bases, with 17 bases lying between them. This CDR3 has 15 residues. Germline-derived CDR1 and CDR2 are MNHEY and SVGAGI. CDR3 protein: CASTPRPGMNQPQHF. CDR3 DNA sequence: TGTGCCAGCACCCCGCGACCGGGGATGAATCAGCCCCAGCATTTT.

This clonotype was picked up many times. The chain links TRBV27 to TRBJ2-3; tentative D call: TRBD2 (5 bases). Trimming took 2 bases from V and 4 from J, leaving 13 bases between them. The CDR3 is 15 residues long. The germline CDR1 and CDR2 sequences are MNHEY and SMNVEV (reference sequence). For the CDR3, the DNA is TGTGCCAGCAGTTTAGGCCGGATTAGCGCAGATACGCAGTATTTT. Its protein is CASSLGRISADTQYF.

The chain combines TRBV5-8 with TRBJ2-7; D possibly matches TRBD1 or TRBD2 (5 bases each). This CDR3 has 14 residues. The V gene lost 2 bases and the J gene lost 3 bases, with 12 bases spanning the gap. The germline V gene has CDR1 SGHTS and CDR2 YDEGEE. This chain's CDR3 is CASSFRDPNYEQYF. The CDR3, as DNA: TGTGCCAGCAGCTTCCGGGACCCCAACTACGAGCAGTACTTC.

J is TRBJ2-7 and V is TRBV7-8; D is uncertain. The CDR3 runs to 16 residues. CDR1 is SGHVS and CDR2 is FQNEAQ in the germline V gene. V was pared by 8 bases and J by 5 bases, with 25 bases between. Written as DNA, the CDR3 is TGTGCCAGCTGTAGGTTATTAAGTGACTCGTGGAACGAGCAGTACTTC. Translated, it gives CASCRLLSDSWNEQYF.

In its sample, this clonotype was seen many times. The chain combines TRBV7-8 with TRBJ1-6; D is unclear. This CDR3 has 15 amino acids. Germline assignment: CDR1 SGHVS and CDR2 FQNEAQ. The V gene lost 5 bases and the J gene lost 4 bases, with 12 bases spanning the gap. The CDR3 DNA is TGTGCCAGCAGCCCCCTGCTTCAATATAATTCACCCCTCCACTTT. Its protein is CASSPLLQYNSPLHF.

This clonotype has ten or more counts. The chain combines TRBV7-2 with TRBJ2-5; 8 nucleotides line up with TRBD1. Germline CDR1 and CDR2: SGHTA and FQGNSA. The CDR3 length is 14 residues. Trimming removed 4 bases from V and 5 bases from J; junction bases left unmatched: 6. CDR3 in amino acids: CASSSGQGGETQYF. The CDR3 region has the DNA TGTGCCAGCAGCTCCGGACAGGGAGGCGAGACCCAGTACTTC.

The chain carries TRBV7-2 and TRBJ2-7; 7 positions match TRBD1. The end of the DNA is better explained by TRBJ2-4, so the J call may be wrong. Germline V lookup: CDR1 SGHTA, CDR2 FQGNSA. This CDR3 spans 16 amino acids. The CDR3 protein is CASSLNYPGTENIQYF. CDR3 sequence (DNA): TGTGCCAGCAGTCTCAATTATCCCGGGACAGAAAACATTCAGTACTTC.

In this sample, this clonotype turned up many times. The gene calls are TRBV12-3 or TRBV12-4 and TRBJ2-5; D possibly corresponds to TRBD1 (5 bases). V was trimmed by 4 bases and J by 5 bases, leaving 11 bases between them. The CDR3 is 13 residues long. The CDR3 coding sequence is TGTGCCAGCAGTTCCCTAGGGGTTGAGACCCAGTACTTC. The encoded protein is CASSSLGVETQYF.

Many counts were recorded for this clonotype. V gene TRBV15 combines with J gene TRBJ1-2, with D tentatively TRBD1 (5 bases). The CDR3 has 14 amino acids. CDR1 is LNHNV and CDR2 is YYDKDF in the germline V gene (reference sequence). The V gene lost 4 bases and the J gene lost 8 bases, with 17 bases spanning the gap. For the CDR3, the DNA is TGTGCCACCAGCATCGTGACAGCTTCGGTGGGCTACACCTTC. It specifies CATSIVTASVGYTF.

The chain employs TRBV7-8 and TRBJ1-2, with TRBD1 identical over 7 bases. The length of the CDR3 is 15 residues. From germline, CDR1 is SGHVS and CDR2 FQNEAQ. J gave up 1 base and V 5 bases, and 7 bases lay outside the gene matches. CDR3 sequence reads: CASSLTGAINYGYTF. DNA of the CDR3: TGTGCCAGCAGCCTAACAGGGGCGATTAACTATGGCTACACCTTC.

There are a few counts of this clonotype. This chain connects TRBV9 to TRBJ1-2; D remains unclear. The V end was cut by 4 bases, the J end by 4 bases, with 14 bases between. The CDR3 runs 14 residues. From germline, CDR1 is SGDLS and CDR2 YYNGEE. CDR3 sequence: CASSPSRRGYGYTF. The CDR3, as DNA: TGTGCCAGCAGCCCATCTCGGCGGGGCTATGGCTACACCTTC.

At least ten counts were recorded for this clonotype. J is TRBJ2-5 and V is TRBV24-1, with a weak D call TRBD1 (5 bases). There are 16 residues in the CDR3. The germline CDR1 and CDR2 sequences are KGHDR and SFDVKD. Trimming pared 3 bases from V and 5 bases from J, leaving 18 bases between. For the CDR3, the DNA is TGTGCCACCAGTGATCCCGATGGTTACCCAGGGGAGACCCAGTACTTC. Its translation: CATSDPDGYPGETQYF.